This entry concerns a single TCR beta chain. Its matching antigen is unknown. The sample belongs to a study of blood T cells in healthy people across ages. Study-wide results and caveats: Calculation of diversity from one million T cells yielded estimates considered to be underestimates.

Together with a sample-barcoded 5' primer, a J-beta primer mix was included in a second PCR lasting 7 to 11 cycles. Samples each returned at least 3 million CDR3-containing paired-end reads. TCRdb used MiXCR to reprocess the 5' RACE reads, holding one entry per CDR3 protein. The sample holds hundreds of thousands of distinct CDR3 sequences, roughly 41% seen once. V was clipped by 2 bases and J by 5 bases, with 17 bases between them. Germline-derived CDR1 and CDR2 are KGHSH and LQKENI. The CDR3 has 16 residues. Those donating, healthy Caucasian individuals from Russia, were aged roughly 6 to 90. Total RNA was isolated from each sample in quantities of at least 5 micrograms.

This receptor was obtained from a man at least 80 years old in good health. The chain uses TRBV18 and TRBJ2-3, with D perhaps matching TRBD1 (5 bases). Sequenced input: blood. The CDR3 nucleotides read TGTGCCAGCTCACCATTTGATCAGGGAATTAGAGATACGCAGTATTTT. This translates into CASSPFDQGIRDTQYF.